The 29 T cell receptor beta chains listed next were all sequenced from one sample in a study of brain T cells in children with intractable seizures. Libraries were prepared by immunoSEQ multiplex PCR; TCRdb keeps only in-frame clonotypes and omits some of them. The sample lists about 3,600 clones; around 69% were seen once. The sequenced cases were selected for having the highest brain T cell transcript signatures. Sample: resected brain tissue, taken at surgery. These receptors were collected from a girl aged 2-10 years with Rasmussen encephalitis and intractable seizures.

The chain links TRBV10-2 to TRBJ2-7; 7 bases line up with TRBD1. CDR1 WSHSY and CDR2 SAAADI come from the germline V gene. The CDR3 runs to 18 residues. V shed 4 bases, J shed 2 bases, and the junction held 17 bases outside the gene matches. The CDR3 DNA reads TGCGCCAGCAGTGCCTACAGGGGTGCCGAGACCCACACCTACGAGCAGTACTTC. Amino acid sequence: CASSAYRGAETHTYEQYF.

V usage is TRBV19 and J usage is TRBJ2-7, with a tentative D call TRBD1 (6 bases). The germline CDR1 and CDR2 sequences are LNHDA and SQIVND (reference sequence). The CDR3 runs to 17 residues. DNA of the CDR3: TGTTCCTGTAGTGTGGATCACAGGGCAGTGAAACCCTACGAGCAGTACTTC. Its protein is CSCSVDHRAVKPYEQYF.

This clone is labeled as medium-sized. The CDR3 spells CASSYSGPQYF. In nucleotides, the CDR3 is TGTGCCAGCAGTTACTCGGGGCCGCAGTACTTC. The rearrangement links TRBV6-6 to TRBJ2-7, with D perhaps matching TRBD1 (5 bases). Deletions cut 0 bases from V and 9 bases from J, with 6 bases between. Germline V CDR1 and CDR2: MNHNY, SVGAGI (reference sequence). The CDR3 runs 11 residues.

This clone has only a few counts. V usage is TRBV11-2 and J usage is TRBJ2-5; D unresolved. The CDR3 contains 13 residues. CDR1 and CDR2 from the germline V gene are SGHAT and FQNNGV. The ends were cut back, 3 bases at V and 4 bases at J, with 9 bases in the middle. The CDR3 nucleotides are TGTGCCAGCAGCTTTTCTGGAGCAGAGACCCAGTACTTC. This encodes CASSFSGAETQYF.

The chain combines TRBV29-1 with TRBJ2-4; perhaps TRBD1 as D (5 bases). V was pared by 3 bases and J by 2 bases, with 8 bases between. There are 13 residues in the CDR3. Per the germline V gene, CDR1 is SQVTM and CDR2 is ANQGSEA. The CDR3, as DNA: TGCAGCGTTGAGTGGGGCTCCAAAAACATTCAGTACTTC. Translation: CSVEWGSKNIQYF.

This chain uses TRBV19 with TRBJ2-2; 9 bases match TRBD1. This CDR3 comprises 15 residues. Germline CDR1 and CDR2: LNHDA and SQIVND (reference sequence). The V gene end was trimmed by 3 bases and the J gene end by 4 bases; junction bases not matched to a gene: 3. CDR3 region: CASSIYRGRTGELFF. Here the CDR3 DNA reads TGTGCCAGTAGTATCTACAGGGGGCGCACCGGGGAGCTGTTTTTT.

The chain recombines TRBV6-1 with TRBJ1-1; tentative D call: TRBD1 (5 bases). The CDR3 is 15 residues long. Germline V lookup: CDR1 MNHNS, CDR2 SASEGT. V lost 3 bases and J lost 3, with 14 bases in between. The CDR3 coding sequence is TGTGCCAGCAGTGACCGCGGCAGGGAATACACTGAAGCTTTCTTT. Translated, it gives CASSDRGREYTEAFF.

This clone is labeled medium-sized (0.01 to 0.1%). The rearrangement joins TRBV19 to TRBJ1-6, with D hard to call. The CDR3 contains 16 residues. V shed 2 bases and J shed 2 bases, with 10 bases lying between them. Germline CDR1 and CDR2: LNHDA and SQIVND (reference sequence). The CDR3, as DNA: TGTGCCAGTAGTATACTCGAGGACCCCTATAATTCACCCCTCCACTTT. Translating gives CASSILEDPYNSPLHF.

The rearrangement links TRBV25-1 to TRBJ2-3; the D gene is possibly TRBD1 (6 bases). Germline CDR1 is MGHDK and CDR2 is SYGVNS. V lost 5 bases and J 2 bases, leaving 14 bases between the germline ends. The CDR3 is 15 residues long. The CDR3 here is CASSLIGGPTDTQYF. The CDR3 DNA sequence: TGTGCCAGCAGTCTGATAGGGGGACCCACAGATACGCAGTATTTT.

The rearrangement joins TRBV27 to TRBJ2-7; D uncertain. This CDR3 contains 13 residues. Germline values: CDR1 MNHEY, CDR2 SMNVEV (reference sequence). V lost 0 bases and J lost 4, with 7 bases in between. As DNA, the CDR3 is TGTGCCAGCAGTTTATCGTGGCTGTACGAGCAGTACTTC. As protein: CASSLSWLYEQYF.

CDR3 region: CASSFRGFFGYTF. CDR3 bases: TGTGCCAGCAGTTTCAGGGGGTTTTTTGGCTACACCTTC. The J gene is TRBJ1-2, the V gene TRBV27; 7 bases match TRBD1. Germline V gene lookup returns CDR1 MNHEY and CDR2 SMNVEV (reference sequence). This CDR3 spans 13 amino acids. V shed 3 bases, J shed 7 bases, and the junction held 5 bases outside the gene matches.

This clone has only a few counts. J is TRBJ2-7 and V is TRBV2; 11 bases match TRBD2. Germline CDR1 SNHLY, CDR2 FYNNEI. With 2 bases clipped from V and 2 bases from J, the junction kept 2 bases outside the gene matches. This CDR3 has 15 amino acids. Here the CDR3 reads CASSEIAGGPYEQYF. CDR3 DNA sequence: TGTGCCAGCAGTGAAATAGCGGGGGGGCCCTACGAGCAGTACTTC.

The chain has TRBV27 and TRBJ2-1, with 7 bases fitting TRBD2. The CDR3 runs 14 residues. V was clipped by 3 bases and J by 7 bases; unmatched bases: 6. Germline CDR1 reads MNHEY; CDR2 reads SMNVEV (reference sequence). CDR3 region: CASSLVLAENEQFF. The CDR3 nucleotides read TGTGCCAGCAGTTTGGTCCTAGCGGAGAATGAGCAGTTCTTC.

A few counts support this clone. The gene calls are TRBV18 and TRBJ2-7, with D perhaps matching TRBD1 or TRBD2 (6 bases each). V was cut by 0 bases and J by 6 bases, with 9 bases left in between. CDR1 is KGHSH, CDR2 LQKENI, per germline. This CDR3 is 13 amino acids long. The CDR3 bases are TGTGCCAGCTCACCACCGGGGGGCCTCGAGCAGTACTTC. Translation gives CASSPPGGLEQYF.

This clone was seen only a few times. The chain couples TRBV10-2 to TRBJ1-1, with D unresolved. CDR1 WSHSY and CDR2 SAAADI come from the germline V gene. V was clipped by 8 bases and J by 1 base, with 14 bases between them. CDR3 length: 14 residues. CDR3 sequence (DNA): TGCGCCAGCTTCCCCGGGCTTCGGAACACTGAAGCTTTCTTT. This gives the protein CASFPGLRNTEAFF.

The chain joins TRBV10-2 to TRBJ2-1; 11 bases fit TRBD2. V was pared by 8 bases and J by 6 bases, with 6 bases of the junction left unmatched. The CDR3 totals 14 residues. Germline V CDR1 and CDR2: WSHSY, SAAADI. CDR3 region: CASGTSGSGNEQFF. The CDR3 DNA is TGCGCCAGCGGAACTAGCGGGAGTGGCAATGAGCAGTTCTTC.

This chain uses TRBV27 with TRBJ2-7, with D possibly being TRBD1 (5 bases). The germline gives CDR1 MNHEY, CDR2 SMNVEV (reference sequence). The CDR3 extends over 16 amino acids. With 0 bases removed from V and 3 bases from J, the gap between germline ends came to 15 bases. The CDR3 coding sequence is TGTGCCAGCAGTTTATCCCGTCGTAGGGGCCACTACGAGCAGTACTTC. It encodes CASSLSRRRGHYEQYF.

V usage is TRBV28 and J usage is TRBJ1-5; D possibly corresponds to TRBD1 (5 bases). Germline lookup yields CDR1 MDHEN and CDR2 SYDVKM. The CDR3 runs 14 residues. Trimming removed 5 bases from V and 4 bases from J, with 12 bases in between. For the CDR3, the DNA is TGTGCCAGCAGTACGACAGCCCGGAATCAGCCCCAGCATTTT. As protein: CASSTTARNQPQHF.

The J gene is TRBJ2-2, the V gene TRBV4-1; TRBD1 is a possible D gene (5 bases). The CDR3 is 17 amino acids. The germline CDR1 and CDR2 sequences are MGHRA and YSYEKL. The V gene lost 0 bases and the J gene lost 4 bases, with 15 bases spanning the gap. The CDR3 DNA sequence: TGCGCCAGCAGCCAAGATCCTCAGGGATTGGCCACCGGGGAGCTGTTTTTT. It yields the protein CASSQDPQGLATGELFF.

This chain connects TRBV2 to TRBJ1-2; tentative D call: TRBD1 (5 bases). The CDR3 totals 15 residues. The germline V gene has CDR1 SNHLY and CDR2 FYNNEI. V was clipped by 8 bases and J by 4 bases, with 20 bases between them. The CDR3 DNA follows: TGTGCCAGCCTGAGCGGGGGATGGGGTAGCTATGGCTACACCTTC. Its translation is CASLSGGWGSYGYTF.

The rearrangement uses TRBV7-9 and TRBJ1-1; the match to TRBD1 covers 8 bases. V lost 2 bases, J lost 1 base, and 12 bases stayed unmatched. Germline lookup yields CDR1 SEHNR and CDR2 FQNEAQ (reference sequence). The CDR3 is 18 amino acids. CDR3: CASSLYFQFGQGNTEAFF. The CDR3 DNA reads TGTGCCAGCAGCTTATATTTTCAATTCGGACAGGGGAACACTGAAGCTTTCTTT.

The rearrangement links TRBV7-7 to TRBJ2-5; TRBD1 or TRBD2 may be the D gene (5 bases each). V lost 2 bases, J lost 5 bases, and 21 bases lay in between. Germline-derived CDR1 and CDR2 are SSHAT and FNYEAQ (reference sequence). CDR3 length: 17 amino acids. DNA of the CDR3: TGTGCCAGCAGCTTACTTCCAGGGATGGGGCCGGGGGAGACCCAGTACTTC. Encoded protein: CASSLLPGMGPGETQYF.

The chain has TRBV6-5 and TRBJ2-3, with 7 bases identical to TRBD2. CDR3 size: 15 residues. CDR1 is MNHEY and CDR2 is SVGAGI in the germline V gene. The V and J ends lost 6 bases and 2 bases, in that order; junction bases with no gene match: 8. Here the CDR3 DNA reads TGTGCCAGCAGCCCAGCGGGACTCTACACAGATACGCAGTATTTT. It codes for CASSPAGLYTDTQYF.

The genes are TRBV18 and TRBJ1-3; no clear D gene. Trimming removed 2 bases from V and 0 bases from J, with 2 bases in between. Germline V lookup: CDR1 KGHSH, CDR2 LQKENI. The CDR3 covers 13 residues. DNA for the CDR3: TGTGCCAGCTCACCAAGCTCTGGAAACACCATATATTTT. This encodes CASSPSSGNTIYF.

The chain is built from TRBV11-2 and TRBJ2-5; D gene uncertain. V lost 5 bases, J lost 5 bases, and 6 bases lay in between. Germline V lookup: CDR1 SGHAT, CDR2 FQNNGV. The CDR3 covers 11 residues. The CDR3 is CASSPEETQYF. CDR3 sequence (DNA): TGTGCCAGCAGCCCGGAGGAGACCCAGTACTTC. Looking up the rest from reference TRBV11-2 and TRBJ2-5 gives the full variable domain: EAGVAQSPRYKIIEKRQSVAFWCNPISGHATLYWYQQILGQGPKLLIQFQNNGVVDDSQLPKDRFSAERLKGVDSTLKIQPAKLEDSAVYLCASSPEETQYFGPGTRLLVL.

The V call is TRBV2, the J call TRBJ2-1, with TRBD1 matching over 9 bases. In germline, CDR1 is SNHLY, CDR2 FYNNEI. The CDR3 sequence is 11 residues long. V gave up 8 bases and J gave up 14 bases; unmatched junction bases: 7. As DNA, the CDR3 is TGTGCCAGCTATTCCCGGGACAGGGAGTTCTTC. Protein product: CASYSRDREFF.

Only a few counts were recorded for this clone. The chain links TRBV6-6 to TRBJ1-1; no reliable D call. The ends were cut back, 7 bases at V and 1 base at J, with 10 bases in the middle. CDR1 is MNHNY, CDR2 SVGAGI, per germline (reference sequence). CDR3 length: 13 amino acids. DNA for the CDR3: TGTGCCAGCAACCGTTGGGGGAACACTGAAGCTTTCTTT. Protein product: CASNRWGNTEAFF.

This rearrangement joins TRBV10-2 to TRBJ2-2, with a possible D match to TRBD1 (6 bases). Trimming cost V 10 bases and J 4 bases, with 19 bases left between them. Germline V CDR1 and CDR2: WSHSY, SAAADI. The CDR3 has 15 amino acids. CDR3 sequence reads: CATLRGSPSTGELFF. CDR3 nucleotide sequence: TGCGCCACCCTTAGGGGGAGCCCGAGCACCGGGGAGCTGTTTTTT.

The CDR3 region is CASRGIEAFF. CDR3 bases: TGTGCCAGCCGTGGGATTGAAGCTTTCTTT. The chain is built from TRBV5-5 and TRBJ1-1, with D unresolved. Per germline, CDR1 SGHKS and CDR2 YYEKEE (reference sequence). Trimming removed 7 bases from V and 7 bases from J, with 8 bases in between. CDR3 size: 10 residues.